Below are 24 T cell receptor beta chains sequenced from a single sample in a study of shared clonotypes between healthy human individuals. The method was immunoSEQ multiplex PCR; TCRdb's version includes in-frame clones alone and lacks a portion of them. The data hold about 2 million clones, with over 85% observed a single time. Sequencing was performed on naive CD4+ T cells sorted from blood. The subset denotes: CD45RA+ positively selected. Source of these receptors: a man younger than 30 in good health.

About this clone itself: This CDR3 is also generated by other DNA sequences in the sample. The V gene is TRBV19, the J gene TRBJ1-5, with 7 bases fitting TRBD1. CDR1 LNHDA and CDR2 SQIVND come from the germline V gene (reference sequence). V lost 4 bases, J lost 1 base, and 1 base stayed unmatched. CDR3 length: 14 amino acids. The CDR3 DNA is TGTGCCAGTAGTACACAGGGGAGCAATCAGCCCCAGCATTTT. Translation gives CASSTQGSNQPQHF.

Comments on this clone: The sample contains more than one DNA sequence encoding this CDR3. This rearrangement joins TRBV7-9 to TRBJ2-5, with 11 bases identical to TRBD2. V shed 2 bases and J 1 base; nucleotides not matched to a gene: 0. The CDR3 covers 15 residues. The V gene's germline CDR1 is SEHNR and CDR2 FQNEAQ (reference sequence). The CDR3 DNA sequence: TGTGCCAGCAGCTTACTAGCGGGAGGCCAAGAGACCCAGTACTTC. Translation gives CASSLLAGGQETQYF.

The V call is TRBV14, the J call TRBJ2-7; the D is unclear. Trimming shortened V by 3 bases and J by 2 bases, and 11 bases separated the two germline ends. This CDR3 is 14 amino acids long. In germline, CDR1 is SGHDN, CDR2 FVKESK. The CDR3 DNA is TGTGCCAGCAGCCACCGCATTAATCCCTACGAGCAGTACTTC. Amino acid sequence: CASSHRINPYEQYF.

The chain is built from TRBV5-3 and TRBJ1-2; 8 bases line up with TRBD1. TRBV5-3 counts as an open reading frame of uncertain function. This CDR3 region has 16 residues. J was trimmed by 6 bases and V by 1 base; bases with no gene match: 11. CDR3 coding DNA: TGTGCCAGAAGCTTGTACGGCAGGGGGCGCTTCCATGGCTACACCTTC. This sequence encodes CARSLYGRGRFHGYTF.

In DNA form, the CDR3 reads TGCGCCAGCAGCCTCCGGACAGGGCTTGACACCATATATTTT. It encodes CASSLRTGLDTIYF. The chain joins TRBV5-1 to TRBJ1-3, with 8 bases identical to TRBD1. J lost 8 bases, V lost 4 bases, and 8 bases had no gene match. The length of the CDR3 is 14 residues. CDR1 and CDR2 (germline): SGHRS, YFSETQ.

The V and J genes are TRBV10-3 and TRBJ2-1; D remains unclear. Trimming cost V 8 bases and J 6 bases, with 11 bases left between them. CDR3 length equals 12 residues. Per germline, CDR1 ENHRY and CDR2 SYGVKD. The CDR3 sequence: CAIGSQINEQFF. For the CDR3, the DNA is TGTGCCATCGGCTCACAAATCAATGAGCAGTTCTTC.

The J gene is TRBJ1-4, the V gene TRBV7-9, with D possibly TRBD1 on 6 matching bases. With 5 bases removed from V and 5 bases from J, the gap between germline ends came to 15 bases. CDR1 is SEHNR, CDR2 FQNEAQ, per germline (reference sequence). The length of the CDR3 is 15 residues. CDR3 protein: CASSSTGGINEKLFF. In nucleotides, the CDR3 is TGTGCCAGCAGCAGTACGGGGGGCATAAATGAAAAACTGTTTTTT.

The chain uses TRBV7-8 and TRBJ2-1; TRBD2 is a possible D gene (6 bases). This CDR3 is built from 14 residues. V gave up 6 bases and J gave up 9 bases, with 18 bases separating them. Germline CDR1 and CDR2: SGHVS and FQNEAQ. Written as DNA, the CDR3 is TGTGCCAGCAGTTCCCTAGCGAGAGAACCTGAGCAGTTCTTC. Translating gives CASSSLAREPEQFF.

This chain joins TRBV18 and TRBJ2-2; no firm D call. This CDR3 has 15 amino acids. CDR1 is KGHSH, CDR2 LQKENI, per germline. V lost 6 bases, J lost 3 bases, and 14 bases lay in between. The CDR3 spells CASSSQTKHTGELFF. Here the CDR3 DNA reads TGTGCCAGCTCCTCCCAGACGAAGCACACCGGGGAGCTGTTTTTT.

The rearrangement links TRBV7-9 to TRBJ1-2, with a possible D match to TRBD1 (6 bases). Germline V gives CDR1 SEHNR, CDR2 FQNEAQ (reference sequence). This CDR3 has 15 amino acids. V lost 4 bases to trimming and J lost 8 bases, with 20 bases between them. For the CDR3, the DNA is TGTGCCAGCAGCTCCGGGGGCGTTAGGGTGAAGGGCTACACCTTC. Translating it yields CASSSGGVRVKGYTF.

The chain links TRBV7-2 to TRBJ2-1, with TRBD1 as a possible D gene (6 bases). Germline V gives CDR1 SGHTA, CDR2 FQGNSA. The CDR3 spans 15 residues. The V end was cut by 5 bases, the J end by 0 bases, with 11 bases between. The CDR3 bases are TGTGCCAGCAGCGTGTGGGGGCTCTCCTACAATGAGCAGTTCTTC. Protein: CASSVWGLSYNEQFF.

With regard to this clone: Other nucleotide sequences in the sample specify the same CDR3. The J gene is TRBJ2-7, the V gene TRBV19; TRBD1 aligns across 7 bases. V trimming: 5 bases; J trimming: 0 bases; junction bases outside the gene matches: 4. Germline CDR1 LNHDA, CDR2 SQIVND (reference sequence). CDR3 length equals 14 residues. The CDR3 DNA reads as TGTGCCAGTAGTTCGACAGGGAGCTCCTACGAGCAGTACTTC. Its translation: CASSSTGSSYEQYF.

V usage is TRBV29-1 and J usage is TRBJ2-3; D possibly corresponds to TRBD2 (6 bases). The V end was cut by 2 bases, the J end by 3 bases, with 12 bases between. The CDR3 contains 14 residues. The germline V gene has CDR1 SQVTM and CDR2 ANQGSEA. CDR3 DNA: TGCAGCGTTGAAAGGGGACTCCCAACAGATACGCAGTATTTT. Translation gives CSVERGLPTDTQYF.

The CDR3 DNA sequence: TGTGCCATCAGATGGGTGGGAACAGATACGCAGTATTTT. Its protein product is CAIRWVGTDTQYF. The chain has TRBV10-3 and TRBJ2-3; D gene unclear. Trimming removed 6 bases from V and 3 bases from J, with 10 bases in between. The CDR3 loop spans 13 amino acids. Germline loops: CDR1 ENHRY, CDR2 SYGVKD.

In DNA, the CDR3 is TGTGCCAGCCTCGAGGGCGTCTCCTACGAGCAGTACTTC. It is translated as CASLEGVSYEQYF. The chain uses TRBV6-4 and TRBJ2-7; possibly TRBD2 for D (5 bases). CDR1 and CDR2 (germline): MRHNA, SNTAGT. Trimming shortened V by 8 bases and J by 0 bases, and 11 bases separated the two germline ends. CDR3 size: 13 residues.

This clone was detected only once. The rearrangement links TRBV25-1 to TRBJ2-1; maybe TRBD1 (6 bases). V was cut by 6 bases and J by 2 bases, with 20 bases left in between. From germline, CDR1 is MGHDK and CDR2 SYGVNS. The length of the CDR3 is 17 residues. This CDR3 is CASSRSVGDNTYNEQFF. In DNA, the CDR3 is TGTGCCAGCAGCAGATCCGTCGGGGACAACACCTACAATGAGCAGTTCTTC. Variable domain in full (rest from reference TRBV25-1 and TRBJ2-1): EADIYQTPRYLVIGTGKKITLECSQTMGHDKMYWYQQDPGMELHLIHYSYGVNSTEKGDLSSESTVSRIRTEHFPLTLESARPSHTSQYLCASSRSVGDNTYNEQFFGPGTRLTVL.

The sample holds a few counts of this clone. Additional DNA sequences in this sample encode the identical CDR3. V usage is TRBV5-1 and J usage is TRBJ1-2, with D maybe TRBD1 (5 bases). CDR3 length: 15 amino acids. Deletions cut 0 bases from V and 2 bases from J, with 11 bases between. Per the germline V gene, CDR1 is SGHRS and CDR2 is YFSETQ. The CDR3 spells CASSLVGTVNYGYTF. In DNA, the CDR3 is TGCGCCAGCAGCTTGGTGGGGACGGTGAACTATGGCTACACCTTC.

This sequence joins TRBV6-4 and TRBJ2-7; the match to TRBD2 covers 7 bases. CDR3 length: 17 residues. Germline V gives CDR1 MRHNA, CDR2 SNTAGT. The V and J ends lost 0 bases and 0 bases, in that order; junction bases with no gene match: 8. CDR3 coding DNA: TGTGCCAGCAGTGACTCCCCGGGGGAGCGGGACTCCTACGAGCAGTACTTC. Its translation: CASSDSPGERDSYEQYF.

The chain carries TRBV5-1 and TRBJ2-5, with 9 bases aligning to TRBD2. Looked up from germline, CDR1 is SGHRS and CDR2 is YFSETQ. Losses at the gene ends were 0 bases for V and 4 bases for J; bases not matched to a gene: 7. CDR3 length: 16 amino acids. CDR3 nucleotides: TGCGCCAGCAGCTTGGGCCGGACTAGCGATCGAGAGACCCAGTACTTC. Translated, it gives CASSLGRTSDRETQYF.

The J gene is TRBJ2-7, the V gene TRBV2; 7 nucleotides match TRBD1. CDR1 SNHLY and CDR2 FYNNEI come from the germline V gene. This CDR3 is built from 13 residues. Trimming took 8 bases from V and 7 from J; bases not matched to a gene: 11. CDR3 nucleotide sequence: TGTGCCAGCCGACAGGGATCCTTTTGGGAGCAGTACTTC. Amino acids: CASRQGSFWEQYF.

The gene calls are TRBV9 and TRBJ2-5; 8 bases agree with TRBD1. The CDR3 is 15 amino acids. Trimming cost V 3 bases and J 5 bases; bases outside gene matches: 9. Germline CDR1 reads SGDLS; CDR2 reads YYNGEE. In DNA, the CDR3 is TGTGCCAGCAGCGCCATAGACAGGGGCCGGGAGACCCAGTACTTC. It encodes CASSAIDRGRETQYF.

The chain uses TRBV7-6 and TRBJ1-2, with 10 bases lining up with TRBD1. Unmatched junction bases numbered 12, after V lost 5 bases and J lost 6 bases. This CDR3 is 16 amino acids long. The germline CDR1 and CDR2 sequences are SGHVS and FNYEAQ. CDR3 protein: CASSAGTGAAMNGYTF. CDR3 nucleotide sequence: TGTGCCAGCAGCGCGGGGACAGGGGCGGCGATGAATGGCTACACCTTC.

The chain combines TRBV6-6 with TRBJ2-1, with TRBD2 as a possible D gene (6 bases). Germline CDR1 MNHNY, CDR2 SVGAGI (reference sequence). The ends were cut back, 5 bases at V and 5 bases at J, with 16 bases in the middle. This CDR3 region has 15 residues. CDR3 amino acids: CASSPFGTLHNEQFF. The CDR3 DNA sequence: TGTGCCAGCAGTCCCTTCGGGACTCTACACAATGAGCAGTTCTTC.

The gene calls are TRBV11-1 and TRBJ2-5, with TRBD1 matching over 7 bases. V was clipped by 4 bases and J by 5 bases; unmatched bases: 10. This CDR3 comprises 15 residues. Germline V CDR1 and CDR2: SGHAT, FQDESV (reference sequence). As DNA, the CDR3 is TGTGCCAGCAGCTATGACATAGGGGGACAGGAGACCCAGTACTTC. This gives the protein CASSYDIGGQETQYF.